These 18 T cell receptor beta chains were all obtained from the same sample, sequenced in a study of blood T cell repertoires in COVID-19. Produced via immunoSEQ multiplex PCR; TCRdb's table is partial and in-frame only. The sample records approximately 260,000 clones, roughly three quarters being singletons. Sequences were obtained from peripheral blood. The receptors here all came from a middle-aged woman with active or convalescent COVID-19.

This clone was recorded only once. The rearrangement joins TRBV30 to TRBJ1-6, with TRBD1 matching over 7 bases. Germline trimming cut 1 base from V and 8 bases from J; bases unmatched to any gene: 2. The germline gives CDR1 GTSNPN, CDR2 SVGIG (reference sequence). This CDR3 spans 13 amino acids. CDR3 sequence reads: CAWSGTGDSPLHF. CDR3 DNA sequence: TGTGCCTGGAGTGGCACAGGGGATTCACCCCTCCACTTT.

The chain's CDR3 is CASSRRGVGNTGELFF. The CDR3 DNA reads TGTGCCAGCAGCCGCAGGGGGGTTGGTAACACCGGGGAGCTGTTTTTT. The chain links TRBV3-1 (or the pseudogene TRBV3-2) to TRBJ2-2, with D perhaps matching TRBD1 (7 bases). V gave up 4 bases and J gave up 2 bases, with 14 bases separating them. Germline V gene sequence: CDR1 LGHDT, CDR2 YNNKEL (reference sequence). The CDR3 totals 16 residues.

The chain recombines TRBV7-3 with TRBJ2-5; 9 bases map to TRBD1. The CDR3 has 15 amino acids. Unmatched junction bases numbered 11, after V lost 8 bases and J lost 4 bases. Germline lookup yields CDR1 SGHTA and CDR2 FQGTGA. The CDR3 nucleotides read TGTGCCAGCCAAAAACAGGGGGCGGTAGGAGAGACCCAGTACTTC. Protein product: CASQKQGAVGETQYF.

About this clone: The germline gene is not matched at one end of the junction; a read error may be the cause. The chain has TRBV29-1 and TRBJ2-3; TRBD1 agrees at 7 bases. Germline V gives CDR1 SQVTM, CDR2 ANQGSEA. This CDR3 is built from 12 residues. The CDR3 coding sequence is TGCAGCGTTGAGTCTGGGACAGAGACGCAGTATTTT. Its translation: CSVESGTETQYF.

The chain has TRBV7-9 and TRBJ1-1, with a possible D match to TRBD1 (6 bases). The CDR3 length is 13 residues. Trimming took 6 bases from V and 4 from J, leaving 12 bases between them. The germline CDR1 and CDR2 sequences are SEHNR and FQNEAQ (reference sequence). CDR3 residues: CASSDQGFTEAFF. The CDR3, as DNA: TGTGCCAGCAGTGACCAGGGGTTCACTGAAGCTTTCTTT.

The chain joins TRBV19 to TRBJ2-2, with D possibly matching TRBD2 (6 bases). The CDR3 sequence is 15 residues long. CDR1 and CDR2 (germline): LNHDA, SQIVND (reference sequence). V shed 1 base and J shed 5 bases, with 11 bases lying between them. CDR3 loop: CASSIVGGWTGELFF. CDR3 DNA sequence: TGTGCCAGTAGTATAGTTGGAGGGTGGACCGGGGAGCTGTTTTTT.

The rearrangement uses TRBV27 and TRBJ2-7, with 7 bases aligning to TRBD1. The V gene end was trimmed by 3 bases and the J gene end by 5 bases; junction bases not matched to a gene: 1. The length of the CDR3 is 12 residues. Germline V lookup: CDR1 MNHEY, CDR2 SMNVEV (reference sequence). CDR3: CASSFGQDEQYV. CDR3 nucleotides: TGTGCCAGCAGTTTTGGACAGGACGAGCAGTACGTC.

The V call is TRBV11-3, the J call TRBJ2-5; 9 nucleotides agree with TRBD2. The CDR3 covers 17 residues. Germline V gene lookup returns CDR1 SGHNT and CDR2 YENEEA. V lost 4 bases, J lost 1 base, and 10 bases stayed unmatched. This chain's CDR3 is CASSSRAQRGVQETQYF. The CDR3 nucleotides are TGTGCCAGCAGCTCCAGGGCTCAGCGGGGGGTCCAAGAGACCCAGTACTTC.

This chain joins TRBV9 and TRBJ2-2, with TRBD1 matching 7 bases. The CDR3 runs 15 residues. The V segment lost 0 bases and the J segment 4 bases; nucleotides outside the gene matches: 3. Germline-derived CDR1 and CDR2 are SGDLS and YYNGEE. This CDR3 is CASSVGEGATGELFF. CDR3 bases: TGTGCCAGCAGCGTAGGAGAGGGGGCCACCGGGGAGCTGTTTTTT.

This clone was counted between two and nine times. The rearrangement joins TRBV19 to TRBJ1-5; D not certain. CDR1 is LNHDA, CDR2 SQIVND, per germline (reference sequence). With 2 bases removed from V and 0 bases from J, the gap between germline ends came to 8 bases. This CDR3 comprises 15 residues. The CDR3 nucleotides read TGTGCCAGTAGTATAAGACTGCATAGCAATCAGCCCCAGCATTTT. It encodes CASSIRLHSNQPQHF.

The gene calls are TRBV12-5 and TRBJ1-5; 8 bases agree with TRBD1. V trimming: 8 bases; J trimming: 5 bases; junction bases outside the gene matches: 17. The CDR3 totals 17 residues. Germline assignment: CDR1 LGHNT and CDR2 FRNRAP. The CDR3 is CASRGGLTGVIDQPQHF. The DNA for the CDR3 is TGTGCTAGTCGTGGGGGGTTGACAGGGGTAATTGATCAGCCCCAGCATTTT. The variable domain in full, with the rest retrieved from reference TRBV12-5 and TRBJ1-5, is DARVTQTPRHKVTEMGQEVTMRCQPILGHNTVFWYRQTMMQGLELLAYFRNRAPLDDSGMPKDRFSAEMPDATLATLKIQPSEPRDSAVYFCASRGGLTGVIDQPQHFGDGTRLSIL.

V gene TRBV3-1 (or the pseudogene TRBV3-2) combines with J gene TRBJ1-3, with D tentatively TRBD1 (5 bases). In germline, CDR1 is LGHDT, CDR2 YNNKEL (reference sequence). V was clipped by 1 base and J by 2 bases, with 18 bases between them. CDR3 length: 18 residues. The CDR3 nucleotides read TGTGCCAGCAGCCAAGGGCCGCAGGGTGGATATCCTGGAAACACCATATATTTT. This gives the protein CASSQGPQGGYPGNTIYF.

This clone was counted only a few times. The chain links TRBV18 to TRBJ1-5; D is unclear. The ends were cut back, 2 bases at V and 7 bases at J, with 9 bases in the middle. The CDR3 is made up of 13 amino acids. CDR1 and CDR2 (germline): KGHSH, LQKENI. CDR3 nucleotides: TGTGCCAGCTCACCAAGCTTACTCCAGCCCCAGCATTTT. Its translation: CASSPSLLQPQHF.

This clone is a singleton in its sample. The chain employs TRBV3-1 (or the pseudogene TRBV3-2) and TRBJ1-3; 9 bases are shared with TRBD1. The CDR3 totals 15 residues. Germline CDR1 reads LGHDT; CDR2 reads YNNKEL (reference sequence). The V and J ends lost 3 bases and 2 bases, in that order; junction bases with no gene match: 2. The CDR3 here is CASSHGTGTGNTIYF. The CDR3 nucleotides are TGTGCCAGCAGCCACGGGACAGGGACTGGAAACACCATATATTTT.

CDR3 nucleotides: TGCAGCGTTGTTGGTAGTTACCAAGAGACCCAGTACTTC. This codes for CSVVGSYQETQYF. The chain carries TRBV29-1 and TRBJ2-5; the D is unclear. The CDR3 covers 13 residues. Germline V gives CDR1 SQVTM, CDR2 ANQGSEA. The germline V and J ends were trimmed by 4 bases and 0 bases, with 9 bases remaining between them.

This chain joins TRBV4-2 and TRBJ1-1; TRBD1 matches at 7 bases. Germline CDR1 and CDR2: LGHNA and YNFKEQ. V lost 5 bases to trimming and J lost 3 bases; unmatched junction nucleotides: 6. CDR3 length: 14 amino acids. This CDR3 is CASSNRGRDTEAFF. The DNA of the CDR3 is TGTGCCAGCAGCAACAGGGGAAGGGACACTGAAGCTTTCTTT.

The chain combines TRBV28 with TRBJ2-7, with TRBD2 matching 13 bases. Germline V gene lookup returns CDR1 MDHEN and CDR2 SYDVKM. The CDR3 has 17 amino acids. Germline trimming cut 6 bases from V and 5 bases from J; bases unmatched to any gene: 13. This CDR3 is CASRRTSGGSASHEQYF. CDR3 bases: TGTGCCAGCAGGAGGACTAGCGGGGGTTCCGCTTCCCACGAGCAGTACTTC.

Details on this clone: A junction boundary mismatches the germline segment, possibly from a read error. The rearrangement joins TRBV5-4 to TRBJ2-6; a weak D match, TRBD2 (7 bases). This CDR3 has 18 amino acids. In germline, CDR1 is SGHNT, CDR2 YYREEE (reference sequence). The CDR3 spells CARSAIGGRGTGANVLTF. CDR3 coding DNA: TGTGCCCGCAGCGCTATCGGGGGGCGGGGGACGGGGGCCAACGTCCTGACTTTC.